This T cell receptor beta chain was profiled in a study of shared clonotypes between healthy human individuals. Study as a whole: Sampling drew on donors who were a couple of women and a few men aged 18 to 49. Findings and caveats of the study: Estimated clonotype richness was generally higher in naive than memory subsets. Blood was the only sampled material, and tissue repertoires likely differ.

Germline CDR1 is SGHDN and CDR2 is FVKESK. Trimming cost V 1 base and J 6 bases, with 10 bases left between them. The CDR3 consists of 14 residues. Note on this clone: Its antigen remains unidentified.

Sequenced by immunoSEQ multiplex PCR; TCRdb stores in-frame clones only, minus some. The sample lists around 240,000 clones; 65% were seen once. J is TRBJ2-1 and V is TRBV14; D is uncertain. The source is a man aged 25-45 years in good health. Source material: memory CD4+ T cells sorted from blood. This sample's subset: CD45RA-negative fraction. The CDR3 is CASSQAHTGNEQFF. CDR3 bases: TGTGCCAGCAGCCAAGCGCACACCGGCAATGAGCAGTTCTTC.